The source of this TCR beta chain is a study of a mutant IDH1 vaccine in newly diagnosed glioma. Looking at the study overall: Visit V12 was scheduled at week 35 and visit V13 at week 47.

V was trimmed by 0 bases and J by 5 bases, leaving 17 bases between them. Germline V gene data show CDR1 as SGHNT and CDR2 as YYREEE (reference sequence). This CDR3 contains 16 residues. A note on this clone: Its antigen is not identified.

This table comes from immunoSEQ multiplex PCR, and its TCRdb copy is limited to in-frame clones, with some not included. The sample yields around 52,000 clones, about 82% seen once. The time point denotes: week 35, safety follow-up. Doses comprised 300 ug of mutant IDH1 20-mer peptide each, plus topical imiquimod. The donors had new WHO grade 3 or 4 astrocytomas; these were IDH1-mutant and ATRX-lost. The TCR was taken from a man aged 35-49 years with glioma. Source: PBMCs, taken from a glioma patient whose treatment included an IDH1 peptide vaccine. This rearrangement joins TRBV5-4 to TRBJ2-5, with D perhaps matching TRBD1 (6 bases). CDR3 protein: CASSLAGDGPRETQYF. The CDR3 DNA follows: TGTGCCAGCAGCTTGGCAGGGGACGGTCCTCGGGAGACCCAGTACTTC. The full variable domain, with the rest looked up from reference TRBV5-4 and TRBJ2-5, is ETGVTQSPTHLIKTRGQQVTLRCSSQSGHNTVSWYQQALGQGPQFIFQYYREEENGRGNFPPRFSGLQFPNYSSELNVNALELDDSALYLCASSLAGDGPRETQYFGPGTRLLVL.